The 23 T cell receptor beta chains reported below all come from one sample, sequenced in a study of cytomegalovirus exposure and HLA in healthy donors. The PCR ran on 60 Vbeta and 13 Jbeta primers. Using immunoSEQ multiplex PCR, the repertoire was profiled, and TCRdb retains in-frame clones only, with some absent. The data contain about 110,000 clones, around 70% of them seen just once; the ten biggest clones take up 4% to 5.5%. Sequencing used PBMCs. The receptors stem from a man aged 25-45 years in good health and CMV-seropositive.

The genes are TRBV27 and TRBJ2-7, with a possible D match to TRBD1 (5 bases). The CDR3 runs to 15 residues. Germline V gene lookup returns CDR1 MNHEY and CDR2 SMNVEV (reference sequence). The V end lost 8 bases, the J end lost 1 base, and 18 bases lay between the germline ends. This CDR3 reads CASSRQGSYSYEQYF. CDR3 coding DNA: TGTGCCAGCTCCCGCCAGGGCAGTTATTCCTACGAGCAGTACTTC.

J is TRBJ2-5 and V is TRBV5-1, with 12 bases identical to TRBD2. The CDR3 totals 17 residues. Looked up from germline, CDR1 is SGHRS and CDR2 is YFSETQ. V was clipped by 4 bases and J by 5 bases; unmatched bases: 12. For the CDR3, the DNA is TGCGCCAGCAGCCTAGGACTAGCGGGGTACCTGCTTGAGACCCAGTACTTC. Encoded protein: CASSLGLAGYLLETQYF.

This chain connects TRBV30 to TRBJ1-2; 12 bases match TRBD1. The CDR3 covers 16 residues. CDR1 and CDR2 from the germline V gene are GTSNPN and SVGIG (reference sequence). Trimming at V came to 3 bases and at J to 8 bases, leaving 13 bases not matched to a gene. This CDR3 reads CAWRTGTGGLFYGYTF. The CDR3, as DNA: TGTGCCTGGAGGACCGGGACAGGGGGCCTCTTTTACGGCTACACCTTC.

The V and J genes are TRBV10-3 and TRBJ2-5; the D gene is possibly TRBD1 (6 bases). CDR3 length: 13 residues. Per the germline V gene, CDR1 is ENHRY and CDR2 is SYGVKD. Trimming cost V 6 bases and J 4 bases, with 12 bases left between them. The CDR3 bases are TGTGCCATCAGAAACAGGGCAGGAGAGACCCAGTACTTC. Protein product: CAIRNRAGETQYF.

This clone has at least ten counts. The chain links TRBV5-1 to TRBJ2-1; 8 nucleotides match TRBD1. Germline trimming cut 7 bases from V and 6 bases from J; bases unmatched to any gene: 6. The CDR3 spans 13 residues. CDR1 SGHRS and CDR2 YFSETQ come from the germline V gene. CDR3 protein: CASADTGGNEQFF. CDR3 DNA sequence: TGCGCCAGCGCGGACACAGGGGGCAATGAGCAGTTCTTC. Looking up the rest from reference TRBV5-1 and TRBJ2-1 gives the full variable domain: KAGVTQTPRYLIKTRGQQVTLSCSPISGHRSVSWYQQTPGQGLQFLFEYFSETQRNKGNFPGRFSGRQFSNSRSEMNVSTLELGDSALYLCASADTGGNEQFFGPGTRLTVL.

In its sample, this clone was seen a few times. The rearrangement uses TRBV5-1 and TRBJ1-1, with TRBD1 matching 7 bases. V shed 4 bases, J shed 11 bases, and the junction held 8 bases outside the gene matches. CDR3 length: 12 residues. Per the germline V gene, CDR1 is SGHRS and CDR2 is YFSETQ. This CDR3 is CASSGGLTGAFF. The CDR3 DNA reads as TGCGCCAGCAGCGGGGGTTTGACAGGGGCTTTCTTT.

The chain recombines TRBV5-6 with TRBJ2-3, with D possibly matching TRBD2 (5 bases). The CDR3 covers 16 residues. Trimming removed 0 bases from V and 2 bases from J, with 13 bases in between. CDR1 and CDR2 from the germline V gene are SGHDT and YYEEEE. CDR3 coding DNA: TGTGCCAGCAGCTTGGGTAGCGAAGCCCTCACAGATACGCAGTATTTT. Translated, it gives CASSLGSEALTDTQYF. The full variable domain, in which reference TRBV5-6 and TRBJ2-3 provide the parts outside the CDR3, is DAGVTQSPTHLIKTRGQQVTLRCSPKSGHDTVSWYQQALGQGPQFIFQYYEEEERQRGNFPDRFSGHQFPNYSSELNVNALLLGDSALYLCASSLGSEALTDTQYFGPGTRLTVL.

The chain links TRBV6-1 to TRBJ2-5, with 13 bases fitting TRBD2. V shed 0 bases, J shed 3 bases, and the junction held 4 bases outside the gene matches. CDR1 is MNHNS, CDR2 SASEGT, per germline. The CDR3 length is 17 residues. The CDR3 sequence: CASSEARLAGGEETQYF. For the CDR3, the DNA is TGTGCCAGCAGTGAAGCCCGACTAGCGGGGGGCGAAGAGACCCAGTACTTC.

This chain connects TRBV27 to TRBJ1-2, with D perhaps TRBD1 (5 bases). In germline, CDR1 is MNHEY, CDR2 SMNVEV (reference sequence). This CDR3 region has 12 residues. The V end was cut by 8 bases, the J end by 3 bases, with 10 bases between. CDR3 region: CASRREDYGYTF. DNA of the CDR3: TGTGCCAGCCGCAGGGAGGACTATGGCTACACCTTC.

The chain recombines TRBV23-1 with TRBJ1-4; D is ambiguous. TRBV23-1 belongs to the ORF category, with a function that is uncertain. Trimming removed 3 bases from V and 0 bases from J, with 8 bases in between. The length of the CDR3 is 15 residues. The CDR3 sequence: CASSQYTTTNEKLFF. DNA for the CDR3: TGCGCCAGCAGTCAGTACACTACAACTAATGAAAAACTGTTTTTT.

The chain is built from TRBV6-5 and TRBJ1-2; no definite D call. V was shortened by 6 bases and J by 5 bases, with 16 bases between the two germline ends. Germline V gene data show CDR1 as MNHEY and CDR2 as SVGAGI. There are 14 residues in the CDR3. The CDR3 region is CASRPPGSRYGYTF. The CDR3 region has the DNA TGTGCCAGCAGACCACCCGGGAGTCGGTATGGCTACACCTTC.

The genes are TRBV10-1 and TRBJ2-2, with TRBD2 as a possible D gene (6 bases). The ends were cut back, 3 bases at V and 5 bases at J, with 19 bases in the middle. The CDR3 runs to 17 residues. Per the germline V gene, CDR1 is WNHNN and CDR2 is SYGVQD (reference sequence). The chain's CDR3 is CASSDLPGRRRTGELFF. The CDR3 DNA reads TGCGCCAGCAGTGACCTTCCAGGGAGGCGAAGGACCGGGGAGCTGTTTTTT.

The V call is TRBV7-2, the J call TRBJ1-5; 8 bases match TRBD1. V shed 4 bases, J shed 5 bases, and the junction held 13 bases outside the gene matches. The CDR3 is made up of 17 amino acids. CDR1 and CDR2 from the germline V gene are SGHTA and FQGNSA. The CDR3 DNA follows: TGTGCCAGCAGCTCAAAACTGGGACAGGCGGCCTATCAGCCCCAGCATTTT. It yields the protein CASSSKLGQAAYQPQHF.

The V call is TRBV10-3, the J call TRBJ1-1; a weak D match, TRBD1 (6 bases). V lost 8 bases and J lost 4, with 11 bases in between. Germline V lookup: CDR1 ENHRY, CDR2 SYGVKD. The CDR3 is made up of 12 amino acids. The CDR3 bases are TGTGCCATCCAGGGGAGGGGCACTGAAGCTTTCTTT. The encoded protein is CAIQGRGTEAFF.

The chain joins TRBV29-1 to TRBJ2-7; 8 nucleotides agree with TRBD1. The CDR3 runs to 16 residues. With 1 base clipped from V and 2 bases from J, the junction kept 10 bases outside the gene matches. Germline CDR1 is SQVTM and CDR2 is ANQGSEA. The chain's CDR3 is CSVEGVKGQDPYEQYF. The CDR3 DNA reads TGCAGCGTTGAAGGAGTAAAGGGACAGGATCCCTACGAGCAGTACTTC.

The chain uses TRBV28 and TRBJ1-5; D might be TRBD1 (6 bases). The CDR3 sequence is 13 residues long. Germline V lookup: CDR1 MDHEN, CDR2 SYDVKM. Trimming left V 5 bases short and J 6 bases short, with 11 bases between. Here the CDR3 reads CASSQQGTQPQHF. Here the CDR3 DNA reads TGTGCCAGCAGTCAACAGGGTACTCAGCCCCAGCATTTT.

The CDR3 nucleotides read TGTGCCAGCAGCTTGGGACAGATCAATGAGCAGTTCTTC. Translation gives CASSLGQINEQFF. J is TRBJ2-1 and V is TRBV5-6; TRBD1 might be the D (5 bases). Germline values: CDR1 SGHDT, CDR2 YYEEEE. This CDR3 has 13 residues. V was trimmed by 0 bases and J by 6 bases, leaving 7 bases between them.

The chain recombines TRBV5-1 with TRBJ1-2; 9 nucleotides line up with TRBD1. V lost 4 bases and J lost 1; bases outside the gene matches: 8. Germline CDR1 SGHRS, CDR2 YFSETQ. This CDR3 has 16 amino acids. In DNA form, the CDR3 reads TGCGCCAGCAGCCCGACAGGGGGGGGGAGTAACTATGGCTACACCTTC. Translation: CASSPTGGGSNYGYTF.

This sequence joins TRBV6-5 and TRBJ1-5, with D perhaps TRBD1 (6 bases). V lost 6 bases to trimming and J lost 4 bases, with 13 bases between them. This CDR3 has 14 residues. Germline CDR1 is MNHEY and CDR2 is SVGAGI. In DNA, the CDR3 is TGTGCCAGCAGCTCAGGGGCATCAAATCAGCCCCAGCATTTT. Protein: CASSSGASNQPQHF.

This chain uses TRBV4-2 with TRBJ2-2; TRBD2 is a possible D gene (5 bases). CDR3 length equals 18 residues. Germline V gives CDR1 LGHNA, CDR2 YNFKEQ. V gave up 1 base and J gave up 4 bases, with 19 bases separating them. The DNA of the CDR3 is TGTGCCAGCAGCCAAGCAGCGTCGGGAAACACCTTCACCGGGGAGCTGTTTTTT. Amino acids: CASSQAASGNTFTGELFF.

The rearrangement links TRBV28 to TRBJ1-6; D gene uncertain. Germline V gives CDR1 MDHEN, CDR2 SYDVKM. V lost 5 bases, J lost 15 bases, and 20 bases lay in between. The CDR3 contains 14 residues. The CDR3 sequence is CASSPWTSTRSLHF. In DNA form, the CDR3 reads TGTGCCAGCAGTCCCTGGACTTCTACGAGGAGCCTCCACTTT.

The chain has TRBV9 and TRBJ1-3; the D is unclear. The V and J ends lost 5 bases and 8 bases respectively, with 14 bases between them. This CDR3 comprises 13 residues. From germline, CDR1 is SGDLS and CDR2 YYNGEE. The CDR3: CASSLSFQDTIYF. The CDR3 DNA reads TGTGCCAGCAGTCTGAGCTTCCAGGACACCATATATTTT. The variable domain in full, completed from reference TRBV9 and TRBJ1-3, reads DSGVTQTPKHLITATGQRVTLRCSPRSGDLSVYWYQQSLDQGLQFLIQYYNGEERAKGNILERFSAQQFPDLHSELNLSSLELGDSALYFCASSLSFQDTIYFGEGSWLTVV.

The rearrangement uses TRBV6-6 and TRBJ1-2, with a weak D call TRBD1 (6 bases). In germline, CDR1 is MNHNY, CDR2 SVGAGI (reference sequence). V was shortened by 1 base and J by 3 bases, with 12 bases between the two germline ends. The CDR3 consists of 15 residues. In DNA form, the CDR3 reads TGTGCCAGCAGTTACTTAGCGGGGGCGGACTATGGCTACACCTTC. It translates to CASSYLAGADYGYTF.